One sample yielded the 16 T cell receptor beta chains listed below, sequenced in a study of blood T cells in healthy people across ages. Through a sample-barcoded 5' primer and a J-beta primer mix, a second PCR was run for about 7 to 12 cycles. TCRdb used MiXCR to reprocess the 5' RACE reads, holding one entry per CDR3 protein. The table lists approximately 820,000 distinct CDR3 sequences, roughly 44% of them singletons. Sequencing input: blood. The receptors originated from a man aged 55 to 70 in good health.

This clonotype occurred a few times. This chain joins TRBV20-1 and TRBJ1-6; 9 bases agree with TRBD1. Germline V lookup: CDR1 DFQATT, CDR2 SNEGSKA (reference sequence). The CDR3 runs to 15 residues. V lost 0 bases to trimming and J lost 9 bases; unmatched junction nucleotides: 6. Here the CDR3 DNA reads TGCAGTGCTAGAGAACCGGGACAGGGAATTTCACCCCTCCACTTT. It encodes CSAREPGQGISPLHF.

Details on this clonotype: Possible read error: a much larger clone is one base away. V is TRBV5-1 and J is TRBJ2-2, with TRBD1 as a possible D gene (5 bases). The CDR3 totals 16 residues. Germline values: CDR1 SGHRS, CDR2 YFSETQ. CDR3 loop: CASSPRQNANTEELFF. CDR3 in DNA: TGCGCCAGCAGCCCGAGACAGAACGCGAACACCGAGGAGCTGTTTTTT.

The chain combines TRBV5-1 with TRBJ2-5; maybe TRBD1 (6 bases). This CDR3 comprises 13 residues. V was clipped by 6 bases and J by 4 bases, with 13 bases between them. Germline CDR1 and CDR2: SGHRS and YFSETQ. CDR3 nucleotides: TGCGCCAGCAAGAGGGGGTTTGGAGAGACCCAGTACTTC. Protein product: CASKRGFGETQYF.

This chain joins TRBV4-3 and TRBJ2-5; D possibly matches TRBD1 or TRBD2 (5 bases each). Per germline, CDR1 LGHNA and CDR2 YSLEER. Trimming left V 0 bases short and J 4 bases short, with 21 bases between. CDR3 length equals 18 residues. The CDR3 DNA is TGCGCCAGCAGCCAAGAATCTGACCGGATTGGGGGTTCAGAGACCCAGTACTTC. This encodes CASSQESDRIGGSETQYF.

The chain carries TRBV20-1 and TRBJ1-2; TRBD1 might be the D (6 bases). The CDR3 loop spans 13 amino acids. The V and J ends lost 5 bases and 4 bases respectively, with 14 bases between them. The V gene's germline CDR1 is DFQATT and CDR2 SNEGSKA (reference sequence). DNA for the CDR3: TGCAGTGCTGGGGACACACTTAGCTATGGCTACACCTTC. Translating it yields CSAGDTLSYGYTF.

This clonotype has only a few counts. J is TRBJ2-5 and V is TRBV2, with TRBD1 matching 12 bases. The CDR3 sequence is 14 residues long. With 8 bases clipped from V and 5 bases from J, the junction kept 6 bases outside the gene matches. Looked up from germline, CDR1 is SNHLY and CDR2 is FYNNEI. This CDR3 reads CASVRDRGPETQYF. CDR3 nucleotide sequence: TGTGCCAGCGTCCGGGACAGGGGGCCGGAGACCCAGTACTTC. Looking up the rest from reference TRBV2 and TRBJ2-5 gives the full variable domain: EPEVTQTPSHQVTQMGQEVILRCVPISNHLYFYWYRQILGQKVEFLVSFYNNEISEKSEIFDDQFSVERPDGSNFTLKIRSTKLEDSAMYFCASVRDRGPETQYFGPGTRLLVL.

The V and J genes are TRBV29-1 and TRBJ1-1; 7 bases are shared with TRBD1. CDR3 length: 13 residues. Looked up from germline, CDR1 is SQVTM and CDR2 is ANQGSEA. The junction had 9 bases not matched to a gene; V was cut back by 8 bases and J by 3 bases. Here the CDR3 DNA reads TGCAGCACCCGACAGGGTACGTACACTGAAGCTTTCTTT. The encoded protein is CSTRQGTYTEAFF.

The rearrangement uses TRBV6-2 or TRBV6-3 and TRBJ2-5, with unresolved D. V was pared by 8 bases and J by 4 bases, with 11 bases between. This CDR3 contains 12 residues. In germline, CDR1 is MNHEY, CDR2 SVGEGT. The CDR3 is CASRRPSETQYF. CDR3 nucleotide sequence: TGTGCCAGCCGACGTCCCTCAGAGACCCAGTACTTC.

The chain has TRBV10-3 and TRBJ1-2; perhaps TRBD1 as D (5 bases). Trimming stripped 10 bases from V and 3 bases from J, with 18 bases between. Germline CDR1 is ENHRY and CDR2 is SYGVKD. The CDR3 is 14 residues long. CDR3 amino acids: CASARGQRDYGYTF. The DNA for the CDR3 is TGTGCCAGCGCAAGGGGTCAGCGGGACTATGGCTACACCTTC.

J is TRBJ2-3 and V is TRBV11-1, with D maybe TRBD2 (7 bases). V was clipped by 1 base and J by 2 bases, with 16 bases between them. Germline assignment: CDR1 SGHAT and CDR2 FQDESV (reference sequence). There are 17 residues in the CDR3. CDR3 residues: CASSLELGGLTTDTQYF. As DNA, the CDR3 is TGTGCCAGCAGCTTAGAGTTAGGGGGACTAACCACAGATACGCAGTATTTT.

In this sample, this clonotype turned up a few times. The chain couples TRBV5-6 to TRBJ2-7, with 10 bases fitting TRBD2. The CDR3 loop spans 18 amino acids. V lost 7 bases and J lost 2; bases outside the gene matches: 18. Germline CDR1 reads SGHDT; CDR2 reads YYEEEE. This chain's CDR3 is CASGVRRLAGVFTYEQYF. The CDR3, as DNA: TGTGCCAGCGGGGTCCGAAGGCTAGCGGGGGTGTTTACCTACGAGCAGTACTTC.

V is TRBV6-5 and J is TRBJ2-7; maybe TRBD1 (6 bases). CDR1 is MNHEY, CDR2 SVGAGI, per germline. CDR3 length: 13 amino acids. Between the trimmed V and J ends, which lost 5 bases and 7 bases, there was a span of 15 bases. The CDR3 bases are TGTGCCAGCAGTGGGAACAGGGAGAAAGAGCAGTACTTC. Protein: CASSGNREKEQYF.

CDR3 sequence reads: CASSLRLGRGDGDTQYF. DNA for the CDR3: TGCGCCAGCAGCCTCCGACTTGGCAGGGGAGATGGAGATACGCAGTATTTT. The chain combines TRBV4-3 with TRBJ2-3; possible D gene TRBD1, 6 bases. CDR3 size: 17 residues. The germline gives CDR1 LGHNA, CDR2 YSLEER. The V and J ends lost 4 bases and 5 bases respectively, with 22 bases between them.

This clonotype was counted ten times or more. DNA for the CDR3: TGTGCCAGCAGCCCCATGGGGGGCTCCTACAATGAGCAGTTCTTC. This sequence encodes CASSPMGGSYNEQFF. The chain is built from TRBV5-8 and TRBJ2-1; maybe TRBD2 (6 bases). V was shortened by 4 bases and J by 0 bases, with 11 bases between the two germline ends. Germline V CDR1 and CDR2: SGHTS, YDEGEE. This CDR3 is built from 15 residues.

This clonotype has a single count. V and J are TRBV5-1 and TRBJ1-2; 9 bases are shared with TRBD1. Germline CDR1 and CDR2: SGHRS and YFSETQ. Germline trimming cut 2 bases from V and 4 bases from J; bases unmatched to any gene: 12. This CDR3 region has 17 residues. The chain's CDR3 is CASSFSATGGSSYGYTF. CDR3 DNA sequence: TGCGCCAGCAGCTTCAGTGCGACAGGGGGTTCTAGCTATGGCTACACCTTC.

The chain combines TRBV27 with TRBJ2-7, with 7 bases aligning to TRBD2. Per the germline V gene, CDR1 is MNHEY and CDR2 is SMNVEV (reference sequence). V dropped 7 bases and J dropped 1; count of bases not matched to a gene: 7. The CDR3 has 14 residues. CDR3 protein: CASTRVGGSYEQYF. Here the CDR3 DNA reads TGTGCCAGCACTCGGGTGGGGGGGTCCTACGAGCAGTACTTC.